What follows are 17 T cell receptor beta chains derived from one specimen sequenced in a study of blood T cells in healthy people across ages. It was with a sample-barcoded 5' primer and a J-beta primer mix that a second PCR of roughly 6 to 12 cycles was run. TCRdb redid the calling of the 5' RACE reads with MiXCR, one entry per CDR3 protein. The profile covers 1 million to 1.2 million distinct CDR3 sequences, with roughly two fifths appearing a single time and 13% taken by the ten largest. What was sequenced was blood. Receptors were obtained from a man in his late teens or twenties in good health.

This clonotype turned up a few times. The chain employs TRBV27 and TRBJ2-3; D call uncertain. CDR3 length: 15 amino acids. V was shortened by 2 bases and J by 1 base, with 10 bases between the two germline ends. Germline V gene data show CDR1 as MNHEY and CDR2 as SMNVEV (reference sequence). CDR3 amino acids: CASSLIHTGTDTQYF. CDR3 in DNA: TGTGCCAGCAGTTTAATCCACACCGGCACAGATACGCAGTATTTT.

The chain uses TRBV20-1 and TRBJ2-1, with D maybe TRBD2 (6 bases). V was clipped by 5 bases and J by 6 bases, with 20 bases between them. Germline V gene data show CDR1 as DFQATT and CDR2 as SNEGSKA (reference sequence). The CDR3 is 15 residues long. CDR3 residues: CSACPPVERANEQFF. The CDR3 DNA is TGCAGTGCTTGCCCCCCTGTAGAGCGGGCCAATGAGCAGTTCTTC.

On this clonotype itself: The junction departs from germline at one end; a sequencing error may be responsible. The chain uses TRBV6-2 or TRBV6-3 and TRBJ2-7; D remains ambiguous. Looked up from germline, CDR1 is MNHEY and CDR2 is SVGEGT. This CDR3 is built from 12 residues. CDR3 region: CASRYSRYEQYF. The CDR3 DNA reads TGTGCCAGCAGGTACTCGAGATACGAGCAGTACTTC.

This chain connects TRBV4-3 to TRBJ1-4; unclear D gene. With 4 bases removed from V and 3 bases from J, the gap between germline ends came to 15 bases. CDR3 length: 16 amino acids. Germline-derived CDR1 and CDR2 are LGHNA and YSLEER. CDR3 DNA: TGCGCCAGCAGCCCCGGGTTCGGGTCATCTAATGAAAAACTGTTTTTT. Protein product: CASSPGFGSSNEKLFF.

The V and J genes are TRBV6-5 and TRBJ2-4; D ambiguous. V lost 11 bases to trimming and J lost 1 base, with 12 bases between them. Germline V CDR1 and CDR2: MNHEY, SVGAGI. The CDR3 runs 13 residues. The CDR3: CASRVSAKNIQYF. In nucleotides, the CDR3 is TGTGCCTCCAGAGTGAGTGCCAAAAACATTCAGTACTTC.

This chain uses TRBV20-1 with TRBJ2-5; a weak D match, TRBD1 (6 bases). Germline assignment: CDR1 DFQATT and CDR2 SNEGSKA (reference sequence). Trimming cost V 6 bases and J 2 bases, with 13 bases left between them. This CDR3 contains 13 residues. For the CDR3, the DNA is TGCAGTGCGGGCGGACAGATTCAAGAGACCCAGTACTTC. Protein sequence: CSAGGQIQETQYF.

This chain uses TRBV27 with TRBJ1-2, with D perhaps matching TRBD1 (6 bases). V was pared by 8 bases and J by 8 bases, with 24 bases between. The CDR3 length is 15 residues. CDR1 and CDR2 (germline): MNHEY, SMNVEV (reference sequence). This chain's CDR3 is CASGTQQGFVDGYTF. For the CDR3, the DNA is TGTGCCAGCGGTACACAACAGGGCTTTGTGGACGGCTACACCTTC.

This clonotype has just a few counts. The V gene is TRBV7-2, the J gene TRBJ2-4, with D perhaps being TRBD1 or TRBD2 (5 bases each). This CDR3 has 15 residues. With 2 bases removed from V and 2 bases from J, the gap between germline ends came to 10 bases. From germline, CDR1 is SGHTA and CDR2 FQGNSA. For the CDR3, the DNA is TGTGCCAGCAGCTTATGGACGGGGCCCAAAAACATTCAGTACTTC. Translating it yields CASSLWTGPKNIQYF.

In its sample, this clonotype was seen a few times. The chain links TRBV18 to TRBJ2-7; unclear D gene. Germline assignment: CDR1 KGHSH and CDR2 LQKENI. V lost 2 bases to trimming and J lost 0 bases, with 14 bases between them. The CDR3 length is 16 residues. The CDR3 nucleotides read TGTGCCAGCTCACCATCAACGCACGCTAGCTCCTACGAGCAGTACTTC. It encodes CASSPSTHASSYEQYF.

A single count supports this clonotype. The CDR3 nucleotides are TGCAGTGCTCCGCGAATTTCCTACAATGTGCAGTACTTC. Residues: CSAPRISYNVQYF. The chain joins TRBV20-1 to TRBJ2-1; D is undetermined. The DNA end favors TRBJ2-7, so the J call may be wrong. The CDR3 length is 13 residues. Germline V lookup: CDR1 DFQATT, CDR2 SNEGSKA (reference sequence).

J is TRBJ2-2 and V is TRBV10-3; maybe TRBD2 (6 bases). Between the trimmed V and J ends, which lost 11 bases and 5 bases, there was a span of 12 bases. Germline CDR1 and CDR2: ENHRY and SYGVKD. The CDR3 sequence is 12 residues long. The CDR3 DNA sequence: TGTGCCGGGGGGTATTTGACCGGGGAGCTGTTTTTT. Its translation is CAGGYLTGELFF.

CDR3 protein: CASSFGQGLNQPQHF. For the CDR3, the DNA is TGTGCCAGCAGCTTCGGGCAAGGACTAAATCAGCCCCAGCATTTT. V gene TRBV7-2 combines with J gene TRBJ1-5, with D uncertain. Germline values: CDR1 SGHTA, CDR2 FQGNSA. V lost 3 bases and J lost 4, with 13 bases in between. The CDR3 is 15 amino acids.

The chain has TRBV18 and TRBJ1-4, with D possibly being TRBD1 (5 bases). V gave up 0 bases and J gave up 5 bases, with 10 bases separating them. Per germline, CDR1 KGHSH and CDR2 LQKENI. The CDR3 is 15 amino acids. The CDR3: CASSPPTGLNEKLFF. CDR3 DNA: TGTGCCAGCTCACCACCCACAGGACTAAATGAAAAACTGTTTTTT.

The chain carries TRBV4-1 and TRBJ1-6; TRBD1 might be the D (6 bases). V was trimmed by 0 bases and J by 10 bases, leaving 16 bases between them. This CDR3 spans 16 amino acids. Per the germline V gene, CDR1 is MGHRA and CDR2 is YSYEKL. As DNA, the CDR3 is TGCGCCAGCAGCCAAGATTATGGGGGGCTTTCGTCACCCCTCCACTTT. Encoded protein: CASSQDYGGLSSPLHF.

The chain links TRBV6-5 to TRBJ1-5; tentatively, D is TRBD1 (6 bases). CDR1 and CDR2 from the germline V gene are MNHEY and SVGAGI. The CDR3 contains 15 residues. V lost 6 bases and J 3 bases, leaving 15 bases between the germline ends. The DNA for the CDR3 is TGTGCCAGCAGACAGGGCGGCCGATACAATCAGCCCCAGCATTTT. Protein product: CASRQGGRYNQPQHF.

This clonotype came up a few times. The chain is built from TRBV7-2 and TRBJ2-7, with unresolved D. Germline CDR1 reads SGHTA; CDR2 reads FQGNSA. The CDR3 contains 15 residues. Trimming cost V 0 bases and J 6 bases, with 15 bases left between them. CDR3 region: CASSLAQQFTGEQYF. CDR3 sequence (DNA): TGTGCCAGCAGCTTAGCGCAGCAATTTACTGGCGAGCAGTACTTC.

This clonotype appeared a few times. The chain carries TRBV5-1 and TRBJ2-1, with 8 bases aligning to TRBD1. The CDR3 spans 15 residues. V was clipped by 4 bases and J by 8 bases; unmatched bases: 11. The V gene's germline CDR1 is SGHRS and CDR2 YFSETQ. In nucleotides, the CDR3 is TGCGCCAGCAGCACCGACAGGGGCGCGGACGATGAGCAGTTCTTC. Translated, it gives CASSTDRGADDEQFF.